This T cell receptor beta chain comes out of a study of CD8 T cells in ankylosing spondylitis. Study-wide points: In synovial fluid and blood from reactive arthritis, some motif variants were previously reported. Significant enrichment of disease-linked clones was reportedly seen in matched ankylosing spondylitis synovial fluid. Disease-linked clones were found to be CD8+ and relatively rare in peripheral blood. Blood of patients with ankylosing spondylitis appeared to be characterized by a TCR beta motif of about 8 highly homologous variants.

With molecular barcodes, quantitative 5'-RACE was used to make the TCR beta libraries. Each CDR3 protein is one row after TCRdb ran MiXCR on the 5' RACE reads. The sample yields roughly 490,000 distinct CDR3 sequences, approximately 5% seen once. This clonotype was picked up many times. Its antigen is undetermined. The V and J ends lost 2 bases and 2 bases respectively, with 12 bases between them. Germline loops: CDR1 SGHVS, CDR2 FNYEAQ. The CDR3 extends over 15 amino acids. Sequencing used blood, either unsorted or a sorted T cell fraction (not recorded which). The sequence was collected from a male donor with ankylosing spondylitis. The V gene is TRBV7-6, the J gene TRBJ1-2; no definite D call. Here the CDR3 reads CASSLIAGTNYGYTF. CDR3 in DNA: TGTGCCAGCAGCTTAATTGCGGGCACGAACTATGGCTACACCTTC.